This TCR beta chain comes out of a study of blood T cells in healthy people across ages. A second PCR, run for about 7 to 11 cycles, used a sample-barcoded 5' primer plus a J-beta primer mix. TCRdb re-called the 5' RACE reads through MiXCR, storing one row per CDR3 protein. This sample yields roughly 1.7 million distinct CDR3 sequences, of which roughly a third are seen a single time; about 11% belongs to the top ten. The sample holds a few counts of this clonotype. Its antigen is undetermined. This CDR3 comprises 16 residues. CDR1 is KGHDR, CDR2 SFDVKD, per germline. V shed 10 bases, J shed 0 bases, and the junction held 5 bases outside the gene matches. Study-level results: TCR beta diversity was tightly associated with the proportion of naive T cells. Roughly linear age-related decline in beta diversity appeared, significant by age about 40.

The chain employs TRBV24-1 and TRBJ2-3, with 14 bases matching TRBD2. Sequencing used blood. The TCR originated in a woman aged 25 to 45 in good health. CDR3 protein: CATTGTSGSSTDTQYF. The CDR3 DNA reads as TGTGCCACTACCGGGACTAGCGGGAGTAGCACAGATACGCAGTATTTT.